This record looks at one T cell receptor beta chain sequence and its context. Participants came from about two dozen US areas, aged roughly 18 to 89 years. The data were obtained in a study of blood T cell repertoires in COVID-19. Across the study: Researchers got acute and convalescent COVID-19 samples from the United States, Italy and Spain.

As originally analysed: Reference gene primers were amplified, and this amplification served to estimate nucleated cell counts. The table came from immunoSEQ multiplex PCR; TCRdb's copy has only in-frame clones and leaves some out. V, J and clone size derive from that table, while D and trimming were established from the DNA sequence. Of around 450,000 clones detected, around nine tenths appear once; the ten largest clones hold about 2%. Sequenced sample: PBMCs or T cells enriched from blood (not recorded which). This TCR came from a woman aged 18-29 years with acute COVID-19.

The CDR3 coding sequence is TGCAGCGTTGAAACGGGGACAGGGGATCTTGGAAACACCATATATTTT. It translates to CSVETGTGDLGNTIYF. The chain carries TRBV29-1 and TRBJ1-3; 10 nucleotides align to TRBD1. Germline values: CDR1 SQVTM, CDR2 ANQGSEA. This CDR3 contains 16 residues. Trimming at V came to 2 bases and at J to 3 bases, leaving 7 bases not matched to a gene.